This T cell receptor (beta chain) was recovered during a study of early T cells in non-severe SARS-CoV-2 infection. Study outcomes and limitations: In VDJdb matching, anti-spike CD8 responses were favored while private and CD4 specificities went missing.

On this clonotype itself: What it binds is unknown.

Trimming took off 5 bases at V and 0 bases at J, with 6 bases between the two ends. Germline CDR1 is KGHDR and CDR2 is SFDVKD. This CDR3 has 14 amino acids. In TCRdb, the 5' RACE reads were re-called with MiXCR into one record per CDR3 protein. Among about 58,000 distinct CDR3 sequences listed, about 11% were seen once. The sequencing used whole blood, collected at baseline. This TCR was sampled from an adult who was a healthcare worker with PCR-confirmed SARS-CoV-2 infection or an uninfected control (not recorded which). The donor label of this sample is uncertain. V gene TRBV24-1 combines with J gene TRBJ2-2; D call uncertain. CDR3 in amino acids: CATSGRANTGELFF. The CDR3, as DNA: TGTGCCACCAGTGGTAGGGCGAACACCGGGGAGCTGTTTTTT.